Sequencing of this TCR beta chain was carried out in a study of T cell responses to AZD1222 COVID-19 vaccine (dated by TCRdb to the early 2020s). At the level of the whole study: AZD1222 recipients given second doses at about 4 weeks or at about 12 weeks were pooled, since spike-specific TCR depth and breadth were not found to differ between the two schedules. A total of just over 230 trial participants underwent TCR sequencing, of whom nearly 210 received two doses of AZD1222 and about 25 received two doses of the MenACWY control vaccine. Trial participants were enrolled by age into subgroups of 18-55, 56-69 and 70-plus years, and approximately 150, 30 and 60 TCR-sequenced participants, respectively, were included in these subgroups.

Remarks on this clone: The antigen it recognizes is unknown. The input lacks base qualities; no much larger clone sits a single base away.

General findings and caveats noted by the study authors: After two AZD1222 doses, spike-specific TCR breadth and depth were significantly higher than at day 0 and than in MenACWY recipients. Nearly half of unique spike-specific TCRs reportedly recognized epitopes outside regions mutated in the B.1.351 and B.1.1.7 variants. The whole spike protein was spanned by vaccine-associated CD4 TCRs, and dominant responses were seen in regions 160-218 and 743-854. In the small 56-69-year group, the increase in depth fell short of significance, most likely because of low power. Conclusions about previously exposed vaccinees were limited because only a handful of AZD1222 recipients were SARS-CoV-2 seropositive at baseline. Because no day 14 peak-response samples were available, repertoires were characterized only after the peak T cell response. Participants were mostly white British, with more females than males. The authors suggested clonal diversity may have been underestimated.

The germline V gene encodes CDR1 MNHEY and CDR2 SMNVEV (reference sequence). For this chain, trimming is 1 base at the V end and 10 bases at the J end, and the number of junction bases without a gene match is 3. From the cysteine through the phenylalanine, the CDR3 covers 13 amino acids. Only CDR3 DNA remains: 39 bases, in frame from the first base. The CDR3 regions of human TCRbeta chains were analyzed by immunosequencing. The paper's processing steps were these. Repertoire TCRs were matched against a reference library of SARS-CoV-2-specific TCRs generated with the MIRA antigen-specificity platform. Breadth was defined as the fraction of unique TCRs that were SARS-CoV-2-associated. Depth was defined as the fraction of total T cells that were SARS-CoV-2-associated. Using the MIRA data, every spike-specific TCR was mapped to the spike region that the TCR reacted to and assigned to either a CD4 or a CD8 class. Log10-transformed breadth and depth values were compared by one-way ANOVA with Sidak's multiple comparisons tests. Sourced from immuneACCESS, this table was stored by TCRdb with only in-frame sequences that have V and J called. A share of the clones is absent; for the studies checked, an unresolved V gene accounts for under half, and the remainder has no known explanation. Clone size and V and J calls were adopted from that table, with D and trimming inferred from the DNA. In all, the sample holds 150,000 to 200,000 clones, and 80% to 90% of those were seen once. The ten largest account for around 8% of the sample.

The sample's time point label, decoded: baseline before first vaccination. Vaccinee samples came from UK trials COV001 and COV002, including a single-blind randomized controlled phase 2/3 trial of AZD1222 (ChAdOx1 nCoV-19) in healthy adults. For TCRbeta chain sequencing, PBMC samples were collected from trial participants at day 0 and at day 28 after the second dose. Here the sequenced sample was peripheral blood, taken on day 0 of AZD1222 vaccination. This clonotype was obtained from an adult in good health. This sequence uses TRBV27 and TRBJ2-1; 8 junctional bases match TRBD1. CDR3 reads: CASSLLGQVEQFF. In nucleotide form, the sequence is TGTGCCAGCAGTTTATTGGGACAGGTAGAGCAGTTCTTC.